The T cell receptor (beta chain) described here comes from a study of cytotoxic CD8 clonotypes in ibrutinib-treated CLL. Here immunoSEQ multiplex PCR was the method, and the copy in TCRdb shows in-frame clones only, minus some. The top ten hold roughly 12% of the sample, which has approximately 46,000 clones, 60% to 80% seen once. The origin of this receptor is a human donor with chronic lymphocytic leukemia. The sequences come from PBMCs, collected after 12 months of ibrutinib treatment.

The CDR3 region has the DNA TGTGCCAGCAGCTTAGTGAGCGGGGATCAGCCCCAGCATTTT. It translates to CASSLVSGDQPQHF. The V gene is TRBV7-6, the J gene TRBJ1-5, with no clear D. The CDR3 loop spans 14 amino acids. The germline gives CDR1 SGHVS, CDR2 FNYEAQ. Trimming left V 1 base short and J 5 bases short, with 9 bases between.